This is a list of T cell receptor beta chains from one sample in a study of cytomegalovirus exposure and HLA in healthy donors. Sequencing used immunoSEQ multiplex PCR; TCRdb keeps in-frame clones, though not all of them. The sample has some 80,000 clones; less than 80% are singletons. The sample taken for sequencing was PBMCs. The receptors shown here come from a human donor in good health. Both conserved end residues are part of each CDR3. D genes are given only for firm matches. Where a row states a size, it is once, few, many or the class of an expanded clone; other rows omit it.

V gene: TRBV7-2
clone size: NA
J gene: TRBJ2-7
D gene: TRBD1
CDR3 protein: CASTQAGTGVHEQYF
CDR3 DNA: TGTGCCAGCACACAAGCCGGGACAGGGGTTCACGAGCAGTACTTC

V gene: TRBV6-1
clone size: NA
J gene: TRBJ1-4
D gene: NA
CDR3 protein: CASSEADRRGEKLFF
CDR3 DNA: TGTGCCAGCAGTGAAGCGGACCGGAGGGGCGAAAAACTGTTTTTT

V gene: TRBV18
clone size: NA
J gene: TRBJ2-7
D gene: NA
CDR3 protein: CASSPEWTDEQYF
CDR3 DNA: TGTGCCAGCTCACCAGAATGGACAGACGAGCAGTACTTC

V gene: TRBV5-1
clone size: NA
J gene: TRBJ2-3
D gene: NA
CDR3 protein: CASSLPGDTQYF
CDR3 DNA: TGCGCCAGCAGCTTACCGGGAGATACGCAGTATTTT

V gene: TRBV6-5
clone size: few
J gene: TRBJ1-1
D gene: TRBD1
CDR3 protein: CASSPMDRVNTEAFF
CDR3 DNA: TGTGCCAGCAGCCCCATGGACAGGGTGAACACTGAAGCTTTCTTT

V gene: TRBV20-1
clone size: NA
J gene: TRBJ1-5
D gene: NA
CDR3 protein: CSAATFGAQHF
CDR3 DNA: TGCAGTGCTGCCACCTTCGGGGCCCAGCATTTT

V gene: TRBV7-9
clone size: NA
J gene: TRBJ2-5
D gene: NA
CDR3 protein: CASSLALGQNSQYF
CDR3 DNA: TGTGCCAGCAGCTTAGCCTTAGGACAGAATTCCCAGTACTTC

V gene: TRBV19
clone size: NA
J gene: TRBJ2-7
D gene: NA
CDR3 protein: CASSIGGAAYEQYF
CDR3 DNA: TGTGCCAGTAGTATAGGCGGGGCGGCGTACGAGCAGTACTTC

V gene: TRBV5-5
clone size: once
J gene: TRBJ1-6
D gene: TRBD1
CDR3 protein: CASSSRGLDSPLHF
CDR3 DNA: TGTGCCAGCAGCTCCAGGGGGCTTGATTCACCCCTCCACTTT

V gene: TRBV10-2
clone size: NA
J gene: TRBJ1-3
D gene: NA
CDR3 protein: CASGELNSGNTIYF
CDR3 DNA: TGCGCCAGCGGGGAGCTAAACTCTGGAAACACCATATATTTT

V gene: TRBV6-4
clone size: NA
J gene: TRBJ2-2
D gene: TRBD1
CDR3 protein: CASSDSQGAGELFF
CDR3 DNA: TGTGCCAGCAGTGACTCACAGGGGGCCGGGGAGCTGTTTTTT

V gene: TRBV5-1
clone size: once
J gene: TRBJ1-4
D gene: TRBD1
CDR3 protein: CASSSGQTDEKLFF
CDR3 DNA: TGCGCCAGCAGCTCGGGACAGACTGATGAAAAACTGTTTTTT

V gene: TRBV9
clone size: NA
J gene: TRBJ1-6
D gene: TRBD1
CDR3 protein: CASSVAQGDSPLNF
CDR3 DNA: TGTGCCAGCAGCGTAGCACAGGGGGATTCACCCCTCAACTTT

V gene: TRBV7-2
clone size: NA
J gene: TRBJ2-5
D gene: TRBD2
CDR3 protein: CASSLEYGSSGGRGYF
CDR3 DNA: TGTGCCAGCAGCTTAGAATACGGGTCTAGCGGGGGCCGGGGGTACTTC